One sample yielded the 16 T cell receptor beta chains listed below, sequenced in a study of Tregs in tolerant kidney transplant recipients. The nonmyeloablative bone marrow transplants came from related graft donors, with transient mixed chimerism. The data were produced by immunoSEQ multiplex PCR, yet TCRdb's version contains in-frame clones alone and is incomplete. The sample lists roughly 70,000 clones, over 75% occurring once. The source was CD4+ T cells from blood (PBMCs), collected 6 months after the transplant. These receptors originate from a human patient who received a combined kidney and bone marrow transplant. Some T cells may possibly be graft donor cells.

V and J are TRBV12-5 and TRBJ2-1; perhaps TRBD2 as D (6 bases). The CDR3 is 16 amino acids. V was cut by 2 bases and J by 7 bases, with 18 bases left in between. CDR1 is LGHNT, CDR2 FRNRAP, per germline. CDR3 region: CASGLTSTLGANEQFF. CDR3 sequence (DNA): TGTGCTAGTGGTTTGACTAGCACCCTAGGGGCAAATGAGCAGTTCTTC.

The chain has TRBV7-9 and TRBJ2-3; the match to TRBD2 covers 10 bases. CDR3 size: 17 residues. J lost 5 bases, V lost 1 base, and 9 bases had no gene match. CDR1 is SEHNR, CDR2 FQNEAQ, per germline (reference sequence). The CDR3 loop reads CASSLGPSGGAKDTQYF. CDR3 nucleotide sequence: TGTGCCAGCAGCTTAGGTCCCAGCGGGGGGGCGAAAGATACGCAGTATTTT.

The chain combines TRBV19 with TRBJ1-1, with TRBD1 as a possible D gene (6 bases). Germline CDR1 and CDR2: LNHDA and SQIVND (reference sequence). The CDR3 is 13 residues long. V lost 3 bases and J lost 1, with 6 bases in between. CDR3 sequence (DNA): TGTGCCAGTAGTATGACAGGGAACACTGAAGCTTTCTTT. This gives the protein CASSMTGNTEAFF.

This sequence joins TRBV2 and TRBJ2-3; 9 bases line up with TRBD2. The CDR3 runs to 14 residues. V was pared by 8 bases and J by 2 bases, with 5 bases of the junction left unmatched. The germline gives CDR1 SNHLY, CDR2 FYNNEI. CDR3 region: CASALAGTTDTQYF. The DNA for the CDR3 is TGTGCCAGCGCCCTAGCGGGGACCACAGATACGCAGTATTTT. Based on the CDR3 plus reference TRBV2 and TRBJ2-3, the full variable domain is EPEVTQTPSHQVTQMGQEVILRCVPISNHLYFYWYRQILGQKVEFLVSFYNNEISEKSEIFDDQFSVERPDGSNFTLKIRSTKLEDSAMYFCASALAGTTDTQYFGPGTRLTVL.

The gene calls are TRBV19 and TRBJ2-5; D gene ambiguous. Trimming left V 5 bases short and J 5 bases short, with 12 bases between. Germline CDR1 LNHDA, CDR2 SQIVND (reference sequence). The CDR3 covers 13 residues. CDR3 sequence reads: CASSDTRWETQYF. The CDR3 region has the DNA TGTGCCAGTAGTGACACCCGATGGGAGACCCAGTACTTC.

This rearrangement joins TRBV7-2 to TRBJ1-2, with D uncertain. The V end lost 1 base, the J end lost 4 bases, and 16 bases lay between the germline ends. This CDR3 spans 16 amino acids. From germline, CDR1 is SGHTA and CDR2 FQGNSA. The CDR3 sequence: CASSLVGRRESYGYTF. The CDR3 coding sequence is TGTGCCAGCAGCTTAGTTGGGAGGAGGGAGAGCTATGGCTACACCTTC.

The CDR3 DNA follows: TGTGCCAGCAGACGACAGGGGAACACCGGGGAGCTGTTTTTT. Residues: CASRRQGNTGELFF. The chain joins TRBV6-5 to TRBJ2-2; TRBD1 agrees at 7 bases. The CDR3 runs 14 residues. CDR1 and CDR2 from the germline V gene are MNHEY and SVGAGI. J was trimmed by 1 base and V by 6 bases; bases with no gene match: 2.

In regard to this clone: The identical CDR3 is also encoded by other nucleotide sequences in the sample. The rearrangement links TRBV7-3 to TRBJ2-7; 8 bases are a match to TRBD2. Trimming at V came to 3 bases and at J to 4 bases, leaving 5 bases not matched to a gene. CDR1 is SGHTA, CDR2 FQGTGA, per germline. The CDR3 runs 14 residues. Written as DNA, the CDR3 is TGTGCCAGCAGCTTGCTAGCGGGCTCGTACGAGCAGTACTTC. Protein product: CASSLLAGSYEQYF.

The chain carries TRBV9 and TRBJ1-3, with TRBD1 matching over 7 bases. From germline, CDR1 is SGDLS and CDR2 YYNGEE. The CDR3 loop spans 16 amino acids. V was clipped by 3 bases and J by 4 bases; unmatched bases: 10. The CDR3 nucleotides are TGTGCCAGCAGCGAACCTTCACTGACAGGGGGAAACACCATATATTTT. Protein sequence: CASSEPSLTGGNTIYF. The entire variable domain, with the rest obtained from reference TRBV9 and TRBJ1-3, is as follows: DSGVTQTPKHLITATGQRVTLRCSPRSGDLSVYWYQQSLDQGLQFLIQYYNGEERAKGNILERFSAQQFPDLHSELNLSSLELGDSALYFCASSEPSLTGGNTIYFGEGSWLTVV.

V gene TRBV7-8 combines with J gene TRBJ2-7; 7 bases are a match to TRBD2. CDR3 length: 16 residues. J was trimmed by 1 base and V by 3 bases; bases with no gene match: 9. The germline gives CDR1 SGHVS, CDR2 FQNEAQ. CDR3 loop: CASSFPGLAASYEQYF. The CDR3, as DNA: TGTGCCAGCAGCTTTCCAGGGCTAGCGGCATCCTACGAGCAGTACTTC.

This chain connects TRBV7-9 to TRBJ1-4, with no clear D. V gave up 5 bases and J gave up 3 bases, with 10 bases separating them. Germline CDR1 is SEHNR and CDR2 is FQNEAQ (reference sequence). The CDR3 is 14 residues long. CDR3 loop: CASSTQSSNEKLFF. CDR3 in DNA: TGTGCCAGCAGCACACAGAGCTCTAATGAAAAACTGTTTTTT. Complete variable domain (other parts from reference TRBV7-9 and TRBJ1-4): DTGVSQNPRHKITKRGQNVTFRCDPISEHNRLYWYRQTLGQGPEFLTYFQNEAQLEKSRLLSDRFSAERPKGSFSTLEIQRTEQGDSAMYLCASSTQSSNEKLFFGSGTQLSVL.

Here the CDR3 DNA reads TGTGCCAGCAGCTTAGCGGGACAGGGGGGCTATGGCTACACCTTC. This translates into CASSLAGQGGYGYTF. The rearrangement joins TRBV7-2 to TRBJ1-2; 11 bases line up with TRBD1. This CDR3 is built from 15 residues. The junction had 1 base not matched to a gene; V was cut back by 0 bases and J by 4 bases. The germline V gene encodes CDR1 SGHTA and CDR2 FQGNSA.

The rearrangement uses TRBV11-3 and TRBJ2-7; possible D gene TRBD1, 6 bases. Germline V gene data show CDR1 as SGHNT and CDR2 as YENEEA. CDR3 size: 15 residues. With 3 bases removed from V and 0 bases from J, the gap between germline ends came to 12 bases. CDR3 bases: TGTGCCAGCAGCTTGAGACAGGCGAGCTCCTACGAGCAGTACTTC. The encoded protein is CASSLRQASSYEQYF.

The genes are TRBV5-1 and TRBJ2-7; D is possibly TRBD2 (6 bases). The CDR3 is made up of 15 amino acids. Germline-derived CDR1 and CDR2 are SGHRS and YFSETQ. Trimming stripped 4 bases from V and 4 bases from J, with 18 bases between. The CDR3 region is CASSRGSGEGYEQYF. The CDR3 nucleotides are TGCGCCAGCAGCCGGGGGTCGGGAGAAGGGTACGAGCAGTACTTC.

CDR3 in DNA: TGCGCCAGCAGCCCCCTGGTGGGCAGGGGGCACGAAAAACTGTTTTTT. It encodes CASSPLVGRGHEKLFF. The chain has TRBV4-3 and TRBJ1-4, with TRBD1 matching 8 bases. The V and J ends lost 4 bases and 8 bases, in that order; junction bases with no gene match: 12. Germline V gene data show CDR1 as LGHNA and CDR2 as YSLEER. CDR3 length equals 16 residues.

This sequence joins TRBV10-3 and TRBJ2-1; TRBD2 matches 8 bases. The V and J ends lost 7 bases and 6 bases, in that order; junction bases with no gene match: 8. Germline CDR1 ENHRY, CDR2 SYGVKD. The CDR3 sequence is 14 residues long. CDR3 residues: CAITLAGIVNEQFF. CDR3 in DNA: TGTGCCATCACCTTAGCGGGGATTGTCAATGAGCAGTTCTTC.